This T cell receptor (beta chain) was captured in a study of identical twins. TCRdb reprocessed the 5' RACE reads via MiXCR and lists one record per CDR3 protein. The table has about 240,000 distinct CDR3 sequences, 10% to 13% seen once. V was pared by 8 bases and J by 5 bases, with 10 bases between. Germline V gene sequence: CDR1 SGHTA, CDR2 FQGNSA. CDR3 length: 11 amino acids. The origin of this receptor is a man in his fifties in good health. The chain recombines TRBV7-2 with TRBJ2-7; D unresolved. Source material: memory T cells sorted from blood. This CDR3 reads CASGRHNEQYF. In DNA form, the CDR3 reads TGTGCCAGCGGACGACATAACGAGCAGTACTTC.